Listed below are T cell receptor beta chains from one sample, sequenced in a study of a mutant IDH1 vaccine in newly diagnosed glioma. Sequencing used immunoSEQ multiplex PCR; TCRdb keeps in-frame clones, though not all of them. In the table there are about 92,000 clones, around four fifths of which are singletons. Sequences were derived from PBMCs, sampled from a glioma patient treated with radiotherapy, temozolomide or both. The source is a woman aged 45 to 65 with glioma. Each CDR3 is given with its conserved first and last residue. A D gene is named only where the DNA matches it firmly. Rows give clone size only sometimes, using once, few, many, or a class for an expanded clone.

j_call v_call d_call clone_size cdr3_aa cdr3_nt
TRBJ1-1 TRBV9 - - CASSATTGNTEAFF TGTGCCAGCAGCGCTACTACAGGGAACACTGAAGCTTTCTTT
TRBJ2-7 TRBV11-3 TRBD2 - CASSLGGGLSHEQYF TGTGCCAGCAGCTTAGGGGGGGGACTCTCCCACGAGCAGTACTTC
TRBJ2-5 TRBV5-1 - - CASSLGQQETQYF TGCGCCAGCAGCCTCGGACAGCAAGAGACCCAGTACTTC
TRBJ1-6 TRBV6-1 - - CASSEVVGTTGTPLHF TGTGCCAGCAGTGAAGTAGTCGGGACTACAGGTACACCCCTCCACTTT
TRBJ2-1 TRBV7-9 - few CASSPPNEQFF TGTGCCAGCAGCCCGCCTAATGAGCAGTTCTTC
TRBJ2-2 TRBV7-3 TRBD1 - CASSLTSDRGLAGELFF TGTGCCAGCAGCTTAACGTCGGACAGGGGGCTCGCCGGGGAGCTGTTTTTT
TRBJ1-1 TRBV4-1 - once CASSQVDLGFMNTEAFF TGCGCCAGCAGCCAAGTTGACTTAGGGTTCATGAACACTGAAGCTTTCTTT
TRBJ1-4 TRBV5-5 - once CASSLGHANEKLFF TGTGCCAGCAGCCTTGGACACGCAAATGAAAAACTGTTTTTT
TRBJ2-2 TRBV5-1 - - CASTVWRAMDGELFF TGCGCCAGCACTGTATGGAGGGCCATGGACGGGGAGCTGTTTTTT
TRBJ1-5 TRBV30 - - CAWSKGGSNQPQHF TGTGCCTGGAGTAAGGGGGGCAGCAATCAGCCCCAGCATTTT
TRBJ2-7 TRBV5-1 TRBD1 - CASSDRDRGRYEQYF TGCGCCAGCAGCGACCGGGACAGGGGCCGCTACGAGCAGTACTTC
TRBJ2-7 TRBV4-1 TRBD2 - CASSPTGGEQYF TGCGCCAGCAGTCCTACGGGGGGCGAGCAGTACTTC
TRBJ1-3 TRBV19 TRBD1 - CASSMGQTSSGNTIYF TGTGCCAGTAGTATGGGACAGACCAGCTCTGGAAACACCATATATTTT
TRBJ2-7 TRBV7-9 - - CASSLSSEQYF TGTGCCAGCAGCTTATCATCCGAGCAGTACTTC
TRBJ1-5 TRBV7-9 - - CASSDGPKNEPQHF TGTGCCAGCAGCGACGGCCCTAAAAATGAGCCCCAGCATTTT
TRBJ2-5 TRBV5-4 TRBD1 - CASSSGQEGQETQYF TGTGCCAGCAGCTCGGGACAGGAGGGCCAAGAGACCCAGTACTTC
TRBJ2-5 TRBV7-9 - - CASSPPGLAYQETQYF TGTGCCAGCAGCCCGCCGGGACTGGCTTACCAAGAGACCCAGTACTTC
TRBJ1-4 TRBV19 TRBD1 - CASNLVTGQREKLFF TGTGCCAGTAATCTGGTGACAGGGCAGCGCGAAAAACTGTTTTTT
TRBJ2-5 TRBV9 - - CASSVARGPQETQYF TGTGCCAGCAGCGTAGCGAGGGGCCCGCAAGAGACCCAGTACTTC
TRBJ1-1 TRBV14 - - CASSLHMNTEAFF TGTGCCAGCAGCCTCCACATGAACACTGAAGCTTTCTTT
TRBJ1-5 TRBV19 - - CATSYTGINQPQHF TGTGCCACCTCTTACACAGGTATTAATCAGCCCCAGCATTTT
TRBJ1-1 TRBV5-4 TRBD1 - CASSPGGTVNTEAFF TGTGCCAGCAGCCCGGGGGGGACAGTGAACACTGAAGCTTTCTTT
TRBJ1-1 TRBV10-2 - - CASSGALWGYWTEAFF TGCGCCAGCAGTGGGGCCCTGTGGGGATATTGGACTGAAGCTTTCTTT
TRBJ2-2 TRBV4-3 TRBD2 - CASSQTSGGATGELFF TGCGCCAGCAGCCAGACTAGCGGGGGGGCCACCGGGGAGCTGTTTTTT
TRBJ2-5 TRBV9 TRBD2 once CASSPWTSGGYQETQYF TGTGCCAGCAGCCCGTGGACTTCGGGGGGGTATCAAGAGACCCAGTACTTC
TRBJ1-1 TRBV28 - - CASSLGYTEAFF TGTGCCAGCAGTTTAGGTTACACTGAAGCTTTCTTT
TRBJ1-2 TRBV19 - few CASSIAGGAGLMSGYTF TGTGCCAGTAGTATCGCGGGGGGCGCTGGGTTAATGAGTGGCTACACCTTC
TRBJ1-1 TRBV14 - - CASSLRTVLTEAFF TGTGCCAGCAGCCTACGGACAGTCCTCACTGAAGCTTTCTTT
TRBJ1-4 TRBV5-1 - - CASRLGGTGAANEKLFF TGCGCCAGCAGACTTGGAGGGACGGGGGCTGCTAATGAAAAACTGTTTTTT
TRBJ1-3 TRBV9 TRBD1 - CASSPETGTGGNTIYF TGTGCCAGCAGCCCCGAGACAGGGACGGGAGGAAACACCATATATTTT
TRBJ1-2 TRBV27 - - CASSSGYYGYTF TGTGCCAGCAGTTCGGGCTACTATGGCTACACCTTC
TRBJ1-1 TRBV5-1 - - CASGGGVNTEAFF TGCGCCAGCGGGGGAGGGGTGAACACTGAAGCTTTCTTT
TRBJ1-3 TRBV9 TRBD1 - CASSGERGTAGDGNTIYF TGTGCCAGCAGCGGAGAAAGAGGGACAGCGGGGGATGGAAACACCATATATTTT
TRBJ1-4 TRBV14 TRBD1 - CASSQLRGSNEKLFF TGTGCCAGCAGTCAACTCAGGGGGAGCAATGAAAAACTGTTTTTT
TRBJ2-4 TRBV5-4 TRBD1 - CASSSGQGWSKNIQYF TGTGCCAGCAGCTCCGGACAGGGGTGGTCCAAAAACATTCAGTACTTC
TRBJ2-7 TRBV11-3 TRBD2 - CASSLGSGGAYEQYF TGTGCCAGCAGCTTAGGAAGCGGGGGGGCCTACGAGCAGTACTTC
TRBJ1-4 TRBV2 - once CASSDFRSATNEKLFF TGTGCCAGCAGTGACTTCAGATCAGCAACTAATGAAAAACTGTTTTTT
TRBJ1-5 TRBV30 TRBD1 - CAWSGNGDRGNQPQHF TGTGCCTGGAGTGGAAATGGGGACAGGGGAAATCAGCCCCAGCATTTT